A selection of T cell receptor beta chains follows, all from one sample in a study of siplizumab effects on memory and regulatory T cells. Method: immunoSEQ multiplex PCR; TCRdb's copy keeps in-frame clones and lacks some. This table holds approximately 82,000 clones, approximately 88% found once. The sequenced material came from Tregs sorted from blood. The receptors stem from a human donor in good health. The conserved cysteine and the conserved F or W are not part of the CDR3 here. Fields, in order: V gene, CDR3 protein.

TRBV7-3 | ASSLSGGELF
TRBV11-2 | ASSLRSSGGPTNTGELF
TRBV7-3 | ASSPWAGGELF
TRBV15 | ATSFGAGQTQY
TRBV29-1 | SVSRGQQNYGYT
TRBV28 | ASRLTGPNTEAF
TRBV10-3 | AISGAGGRETQY
TRBV18 | ASSHGGLSKGTQY
TRBV5-1 | ASSFKGTIWETQY
TRBV7-9 | ASSLGRPPAVNYGYT
TRBV27 | ASGTGGYTEAF
TRBV6-1 | ASSETPYGYT
TRBV6-5 | ASSTGLFDTQY
TRBV7-2 | ASSLARLAGADNEQF
TRBV9 | ASSPLRTGNTEAF
TRBV9 | ASSLTPSSYNSPLH
TRBV2 | ASTEKHSGNTIY
TRBV7-9 | ASRRSTGELF
TRBV7-9 | ASSLAIWVTNYGYT
TRBV4-1 | ASSQSPAATVPNSPLH
TRBV30 | AWSRGRNNQPQH
TRBV19 | ASGGRRGFSDEQF
TRBV7-9 | ASSIGDLKTQY
TRBV7-3 | ASSLGLAGSSYNEQF
TRBV9 | ASSVPTGGNTQY
TRBV18 | ASSPQPGANQPQH
TRBV11-1 | ASSLETGDGYT
TRBV5-1 | ASSLNPHEQF
TRBV4-1 | ASSQAHSPGYGYT
TRBV6-5 | ASWGTGSYTEAF
TRBV4-3 | ASSQGVNSGGAETQY
TRBV7-9 | ASSLAGGSGNTIY
TRBV6-5 | ASRLQGNFYNEQF
TRBV21-1 | ASSKALRERSTEAF
TRBV19 | ASSIGSGGGLF
TRBV25-1 | ASSRHGAAETQY
TRBV27 | ASSTPLTGSIAEQY
TRBV29-1 | SVVSERNQPQH
TRBV7-9 | ASSLTSGSWGNEQF
TRBV6-6 | ASSYPARGNNEQF